The 14 T cell receptor beta chains in this list originate from one sample, sequenced in a study of blood T cells in healthy people across ages. A second PCR, run for about 7 to 11 cycles, used a sample-barcoded 5' primer plus a J-beta primer mix. TCRdb itself ran the 5' RACE reads through MiXCR, one entry per CDR3 protein. This table holds 1.5 million or so distinct CDR3 sequences, about 43% found once. Sequencing used blood. The receptors here all came from a woman aged 18-29 years in good health.

The V gene is TRBV20-1, the J gene TRBJ2-5; a possible D gene is TRBD1 (6 bases). The CDR3 consists of 14 residues. CDR1 is DFQATT, CDR2 SNEGSKA, per germline (reference sequence). Trimming pared 6 bases from V and 2 bases from J, leaving 16 bases between. The CDR3 loop is CSAVTGTTQETQYF. The CDR3, as DNA: TGCAGTGCGGTGACAGGAACTACACAAGAGACCCAGTACTTC.

As concerns this clonotype: Relative to the germline gene, one junction end is altered; a read error may explain this. The chain uses TRBV11-2 and TRBJ2-1; D might be TRBD1 (5 bases). The CDR3 is made up of 16 amino acids. The germline V gene encodes CDR1 SGHAT and CDR2 FQNNGV. CDR3: CASSLAATASHNEQFF. CDR3 bases: TGTGCCAGCAGCTTAGCCGCGACAGCTTCTCACAATGAGCAATTCTTC.

CDR3: CASTASGGAPNNEQFF. The CDR3 DNA sequence: TGTGCCAGCACCGCTAGCGGGGGGGCGCCAAACAATGAGCAGTTCTTC. The chain couples TRBV27 to TRBJ2-1, with TRBD2 identical over 12 bases. Germline V lookup: CDR1 MNHEY, CDR2 SMNVEV (reference sequence). V lost 7 bases, J lost 5 bases, and 9 bases stayed unmatched. There are 16 residues in the CDR3.

V gene TRBV7-6 combines with J gene TRBJ2-1, with D tentatively TRBD2 (6 bases). The end of the DNA fits TRBJ2-7 better, so the J call may be wrong. The germline CDR1 and CDR2 sequences are SGHVS and FNYEAQ. The CDR3 extends over 18 amino acids. The CDR3 nucleotides read TGTGCCAGCAGCCCACGGTCTTTGTCTAGCGCAGACTACAATGAGCAGTACTTC. It codes for CASSPRSLSSADYNEQYF.

This chain uses TRBV6-5 with TRBJ2-4; D is perhaps TRBD2 (5 bases). The V gene's germline CDR1 is MNHEY and CDR2 SVGAGI. V lost 2 bases and J lost 13, with 12 bases in between. The CDR3 loop spans 12 amino acids. The CDR3 DNA reads TGTGCCAGCAGTTACGACGGCTGGGAGCAGTACTTC. Its protein product is CASSYDGWEQYF.

The V gene is TRBV11-2, the J gene TRBJ2-3; 7 bases map to TRBD2. The V segment lost 4 bases and the J segment 3 bases; nucleotides outside the gene matches: 7. Germline values: CDR1 SGHAT, CDR2 FQNNGV. The CDR3 loop spans 15 amino acids. In DNA, the CDR3 is TGTGCCAGCAGCTCCCTAGGCGGGAGTACAGATACGCAGTATTTT. Translating gives CASSSLGGSTDTQYF.

This clonotype has just a few counts. The CDR3 nucleotides read TGTGCCACCAGTGATTTCTCGAGGGGACGAGAGACCCAGTACTTC. Protein: CATSDFSRGRETQYF. V gene TRBV24-1 combines with J gene TRBJ2-5, with D perhaps assigned TRBD1 or TRBD2 (5 bases each). The CDR3 is made up of 15 amino acids. The V end was cut by 1 base, the J end by 4 bases, with 12 bases between. Looked up from germline, CDR1 is KGHDR and CDR2 is SFDVKD.

This clonotype was detected only a few times. The chain is built from TRBV4-2 and TRBJ2-3; possibly TRBD2 for D (7 bases). Trimming removed 4 bases at V and 5 bases at J, with 13 bases between. The CDR3 length is 14 residues. Germline CDR1 and CDR2: LGHNA and YNFKEQ. As DNA, the CDR3 is TGTGCCAGCAGCCCGGGGGGCAGGGAAGATACGCAGTATTTT. It codes for CASSPGGREDTQYF.

The chain joins TRBV10-3 to TRBJ2-7; D is uncertain. CDR3 length equals 12 residues. The V gene's germline CDR1 is ENHRY and CDR2 SYGVKD. V was shortened by 9 bases and J by 5 bases, with 14 bases between the two germline ends. The CDR3 nucleotides read TGTGCCATTTCACTCCGTGTCGACGAGCAGTACTTC. This sequence encodes CAISLRVDEQYF.

The chain employs TRBV7-2 and TRBJ1-2, with 9 bases identical to TRBD1. V lost 5 bases, J lost 8 bases, and 6 bases stayed unmatched. This CDR3 has 13 amino acids. Germline lookup yields CDR1 SGHTA and CDR2 FQGNSA. In DNA form, the CDR3 reads TGTGCCAGCAGCCCACAGGGGGCAGACGGCTACACCTTC. Translation: CASSPQGADGYTF.

There are a few counts of this clonotype. The chain combines TRBV4-2 with TRBJ2-7, with 10 bases identical to TRBD2. Germline assignment: CDR1 LGHNA and CDR2 YNFKEQ. CDR3 size: 16 residues. V shed 1 base, J shed 3 bases, and the junction held 6 bases outside the gene matches. The CDR3 sequence: CASSQGGLATYYEQYF. The CDR3 DNA follows: TGTGCCAGCAGCCAAGGGGGACTAGCGACTTACTACGAGCAGTACTTC.

This CDR3 is CASSLDGLAVTHEQFF. CDR3 sequence (DNA): TGTGCCAGCAGCTTAGATGGACTAGCGGTTACCCATGAGCAGTTCTTC. The genes are TRBV7-2 and TRBJ2-1; 10 bases agree with TRBD2. The J segment lost 8 bases and the V segment lost 1 base, leaving 8 bases of the junction unmatched. Germline V gene lookup returns CDR1 SGHTA and CDR2 FQGNSA. This CDR3 is 16 amino acids long.

As DNA, the CDR3 is TGTGCCAGCAGCTTAGGACGGCGACCCTACAATGAGCAGTTCTTC. Residues: CASSLGRRPYNEQFF. The rearrangement uses TRBV13 and TRBJ2-1; D remains unclear. Trimming removed 0 bases from V and 2 bases from J, with 8 bases in between. The length of the CDR3 is 15 residues. Germline V CDR1 and CDR2: PRHDT, FYEKMQ (reference sequence). The entire variable domain, with the rest obtained from reference TRBV13 and TRBJ2-1, is as follows: AAGVIQSPRHLIKEKRETATLKCYPIPRHDTVYWYQQGPGQDPQFLISFYEKMQSDKGSIPDRFSAQQFSDYHSELNMSSLELGDSALYFCASSLGRRPYNEQFFGPGTRLTVL.

V and J are TRBV20-1 and TRBJ2-5; 9 nucleotides match TRBD2. The J call may be in error: the DNA end matches TRBJ2-7 better. The CDR3 has 16 residues. CDR1 and CDR2 from the germline V gene are DFQATT and SNEGSKA (reference sequence). Written as DNA, the CDR3 is TGCAGTGTCAGGGGACTAGCAGCGGAGAATTTCTACGAGCAGTACTTC. Translation: CSVRGLAAENFYEQYF.